Presented here are 3 T cell receptor beta chains from one specimen sequenced in a study of patients and donors after allogeneic stem cell transplantation. TCRdb re-derived calls from the RT-PCR reads in MiXCR, one entry per CDR3 protein. The sample lists about a million distinct CDR3 sequences; 18% were seen once. Specimen: blood, either unsorted or a sorted T cell fraction (not recorded which). The receptor source for this set is a human donor who was either an allogeneic HSCT recipient or a stem cell or donor lymphocyte infusion donor (not recorded which). It is not recorded whose cells these are; they may come from a transplant donor.

This clonotype was seen a few times. The CDR3 DNA reads as TGTGCCAGCAGTTCACAGGGGGTATGGGGCTACACCTTC. Protein product: CASSSQGVWGYTF. The chain combines TRBV6-5 with TRBJ1-2; 8 bases are shared with TRBD1. The CDR3 sequence is 13 residues long. With 4 bases clipped from V and 8 bases from J, the junction kept 6 bases outside the gene matches. Germline lookup yields CDR1 MNHEY and CDR2 SVGAGI.

This clonotype was observed at least ten times. The chain joins TRBV12-3 or TRBV12-4 to TRBJ1-5; a weak D match, TRBD1 (6 bases). V lost 2 bases to trimming and J lost 0 bases, with 17 bases between them. The CDR3 is made up of 18 amino acids. CDR3 sequence: CASSLKGQGSYSNQPQHF. The CDR3 nucleotides are TGTGCCAGCAGTTTAAAGGGTCAGGGGTCTTATAGCAATCAGCCCCAGCATTTT.

This clonotype was observed a handful of times. The CDR3 protein is CASSLSSPTNEKLFF. CDR3 nucleotides: TGCGCCAGCAGCTTGAGCTCTCCAACTAATGAAAAACTGTTTTTT. This chain connects TRBV5-1 to TRBJ1-4; no clear D. V was cut by 1 base and J by 0 bases, with 7 bases left in between. The length of the CDR3 is 15 residues. The germline gives CDR1 SGHRS, CDR2 YFSETQ.